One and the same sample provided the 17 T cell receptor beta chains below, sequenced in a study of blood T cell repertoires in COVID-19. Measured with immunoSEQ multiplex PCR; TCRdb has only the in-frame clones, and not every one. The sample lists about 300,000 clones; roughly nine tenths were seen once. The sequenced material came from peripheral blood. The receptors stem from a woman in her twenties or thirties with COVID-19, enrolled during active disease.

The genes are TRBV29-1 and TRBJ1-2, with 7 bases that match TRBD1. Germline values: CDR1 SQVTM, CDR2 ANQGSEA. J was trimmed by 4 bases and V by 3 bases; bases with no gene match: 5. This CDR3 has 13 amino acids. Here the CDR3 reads CSVDETGSYGYTF. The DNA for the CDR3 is TGCAGCGTTGATGAGACAGGGAGCTATGGCTACACCTTC.

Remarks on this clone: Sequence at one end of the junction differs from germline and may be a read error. The CDR3: CANSPSPASGSTDTQYF. CDR3 sequence (DNA): TGTGCCAACAGCCCCTCTCCGGCTAGCGGTTCCACAGATACGCAGTATTTT. The chain links TRBV11-2 to TRBJ2-3; 7 nucleotides align to TRBD2. Per the germline V gene, CDR1 is SGHAT and CDR2 is FQNNGV. This CDR3 is built from 17 residues.

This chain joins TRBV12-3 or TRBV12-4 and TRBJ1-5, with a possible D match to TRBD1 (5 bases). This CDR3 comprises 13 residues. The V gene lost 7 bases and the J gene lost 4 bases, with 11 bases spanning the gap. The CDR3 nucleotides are TGTGCCAGCACTACGACAGTGAATCAGCCCCAGCATTTT. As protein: CASTTTVNQPQHF.

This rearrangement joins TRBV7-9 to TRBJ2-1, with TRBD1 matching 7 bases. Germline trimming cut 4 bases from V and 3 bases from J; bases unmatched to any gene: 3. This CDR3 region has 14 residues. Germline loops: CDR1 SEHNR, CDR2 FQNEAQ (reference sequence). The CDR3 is CASSSRTGYNEQFF. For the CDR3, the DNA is TGTGCCAGCAGCTCGAGGACAGGCTACAATGAGCAGTTCTTC.

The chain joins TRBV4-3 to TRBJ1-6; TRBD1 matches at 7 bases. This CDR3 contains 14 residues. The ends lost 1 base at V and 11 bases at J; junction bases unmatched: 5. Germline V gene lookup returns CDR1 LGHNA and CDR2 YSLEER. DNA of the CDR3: TGCGCCAGCAGCCAAGTACAGGGGTGGGCACCCCTCCACTTT. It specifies CASSQVQGWAPLHF.

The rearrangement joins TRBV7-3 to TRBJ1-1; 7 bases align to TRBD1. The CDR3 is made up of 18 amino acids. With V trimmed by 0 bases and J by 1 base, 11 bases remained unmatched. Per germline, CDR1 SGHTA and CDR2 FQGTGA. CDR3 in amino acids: CASSLTGGRGRANTEAFF. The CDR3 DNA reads TGTGCCAGCAGCTTAACAGGGGGCAGGGGACGGGCGAACACTGAAGCTTTCTTT.

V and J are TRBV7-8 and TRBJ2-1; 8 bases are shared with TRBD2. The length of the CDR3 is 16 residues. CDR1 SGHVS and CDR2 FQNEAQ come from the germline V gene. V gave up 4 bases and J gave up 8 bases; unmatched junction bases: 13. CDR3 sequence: CASSSSPAGAVHEQFF. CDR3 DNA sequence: TGTGCCAGCAGCTCTTCACCAGCGGGGGCCGTCCATGAGCAGTTCTTC.

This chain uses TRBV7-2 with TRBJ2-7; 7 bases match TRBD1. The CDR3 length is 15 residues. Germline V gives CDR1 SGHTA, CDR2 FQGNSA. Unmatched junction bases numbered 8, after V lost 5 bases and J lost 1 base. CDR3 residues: CASSPISTGSYEQYF. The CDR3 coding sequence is TGTGCCAGCAGCCCTATATCGACAGGGTCCTACGAGCAGTACTTC.

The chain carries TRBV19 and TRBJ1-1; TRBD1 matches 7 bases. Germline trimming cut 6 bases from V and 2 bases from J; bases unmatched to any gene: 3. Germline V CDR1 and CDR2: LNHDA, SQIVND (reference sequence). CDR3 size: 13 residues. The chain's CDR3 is CASSGQVNTEAFF. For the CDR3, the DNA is TGTGCCAGTAGCGGACAGGTAAACACTGAAGCTTTCTTT. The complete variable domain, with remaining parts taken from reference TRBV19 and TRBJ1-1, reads DGGITQSPKYLFRKEGQNVTLSCEQNLNHDAMYWYRQDPGQGLRLIYYSQIVNDFQKGDIAEGYSVSREKKESFPLTVTSAQKNPTAFYLCASSGQVNTEAFFGQGTRLTVV.

CDR3 region: CASSIDRGNTEAFF. The CDR3 nucleotides are TGCGCCAGCAGCATCGACAGAGGAAACACTGAAGCTTTCTTT. The chain combines TRBV5-1 with TRBJ1-1; tentatively, D is TRBD1 (5 bases). Trimming stripped 4 bases from V and 2 bases from J, with 12 bases between. Germline lookup yields CDR1 SGHRS and CDR2 YFSETQ. This CDR3 spans 14 amino acids.

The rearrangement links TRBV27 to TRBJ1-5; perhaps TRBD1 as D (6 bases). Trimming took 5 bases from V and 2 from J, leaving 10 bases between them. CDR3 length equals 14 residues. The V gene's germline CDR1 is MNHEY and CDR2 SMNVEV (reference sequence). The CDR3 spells CASSRTVGNQPQHF. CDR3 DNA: TGTGCCAGCAGTCGGACAGTGGGCAATCAGCCCCAGCATTTT.

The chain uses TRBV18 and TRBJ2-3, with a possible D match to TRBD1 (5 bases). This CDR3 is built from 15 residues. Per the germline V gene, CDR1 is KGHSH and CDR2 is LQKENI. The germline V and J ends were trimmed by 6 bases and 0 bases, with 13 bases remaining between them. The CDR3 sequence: CASSPMTVSTDTQYF. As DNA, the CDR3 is TGTGCCAGCTCTCCTATGACAGTTAGCACAGATACGCAGTATTTT.

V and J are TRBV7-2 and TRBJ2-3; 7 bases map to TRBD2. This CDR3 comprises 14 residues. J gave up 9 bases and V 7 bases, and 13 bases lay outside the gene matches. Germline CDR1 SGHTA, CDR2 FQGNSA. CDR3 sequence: CASTDRRSGDTQYF. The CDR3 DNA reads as TGTGCCAGCACTGACCGTCGGAGCGGGGACACGCAGTATTTT.

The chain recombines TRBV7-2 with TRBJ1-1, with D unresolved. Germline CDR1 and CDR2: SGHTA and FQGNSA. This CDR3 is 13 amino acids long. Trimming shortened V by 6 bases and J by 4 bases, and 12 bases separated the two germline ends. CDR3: CASRDSGGTEAFF. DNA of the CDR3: TGTGCCAGCAGAGACTCGGGAGGCACTGAAGCTTTCTTT.

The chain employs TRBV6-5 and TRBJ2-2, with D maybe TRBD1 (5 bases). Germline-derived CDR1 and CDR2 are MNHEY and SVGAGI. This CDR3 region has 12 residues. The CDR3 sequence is CGLRAATGELFF. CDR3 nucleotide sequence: TGTGGACTCAGGGCGGCCACCGGGGAGCTGTTTTTT.

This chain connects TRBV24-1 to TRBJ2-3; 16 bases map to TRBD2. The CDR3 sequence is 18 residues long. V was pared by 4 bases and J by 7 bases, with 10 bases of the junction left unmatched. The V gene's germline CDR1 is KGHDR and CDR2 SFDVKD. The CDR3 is CATSDLPGLAGGANTQYF. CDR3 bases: TGTGCCACCAGTGACCTTCCGGGACTAGCGGGGGGGGCGAATACGCAGTATTTT.

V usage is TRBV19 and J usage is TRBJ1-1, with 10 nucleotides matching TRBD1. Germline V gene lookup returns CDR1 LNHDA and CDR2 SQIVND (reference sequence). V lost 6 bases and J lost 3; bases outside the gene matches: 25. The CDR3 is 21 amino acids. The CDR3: CASSPRFSGTGVRLRDTEAFF. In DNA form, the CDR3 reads TGTGCCAGTAGCCCCCGATTTTCCGGGACAGGGGTCCGACTAAGGGACACTGAAGCTTTCTTT.